The T cell receptor (beta chain) described here comes from a study of T-cell memory formation after mild COVID-19. The overall study: The two donors had largely donor-specific TCR clusters. General study findings and limits: Balance between CD4 and CD8 was seen in clones contracting day 15 to 85, and a CD4+ lean was seen in later expanders. Pre-infection memory carried some responding clones, suggesting that cross-reactive memory joined. CD4+ contracting clones were found mainly in CM and EM, and CD8+ ones in EMRA.

J was trimmed by 6 bases and V by 6 bases; bases with no gene match: 12. The length of the CDR3 is 16 residues. In germline, CDR1 is SGHTA, CDR2 FQGTGA. TCRdb recomputed calls from the 5' RACE reads with MiXCR, one row per CDR3 protein. The data hold about 400,000 distinct CDR3 sequences, with over 15% observed a single time. Concerning this clonotype: Antigen unknown.

This chain connects TRBV7-3 to TRBJ2-2, with 8 bases aligning to TRBD1. This sequence was found in a man aged 18 to 35 who had mild COVID-19 (a few samples of this study predate the infection). Cell type and time point are not known. The source material was PBMCs or a T cell subset sorted from them (not recorded which). In DNA form, the CDR3 reads TGTGCCAGCAGTCAAACAGGGGGACGGATCTCCGGGGAGCTGTTTTTT. This encodes CASSQTGGRISGELFF.